A single sample is the source of the 31 T cell receptor beta chains below, sequenced in a study of CXCR3-negative and CXCR3-positive naive CD8 T cells. Study findings and constraints: Greater hydrophobicity was found in TRB CDR3s of CXCR3-positive naive cells than of CXCR3-negative naive cells.

No antigen has been identified for these receptors. 5' RACE with UMI labels generated the TRB cDNA libraries. TCRdb re-called the 5' RACE reads, yielding one record per CDR3 amino acid sequence without DNA. The sample holds some 150,000 distinct CDR3 sequences. Sequencing was carried out using naive CXCR3+ CD8+ T cells from blood. The sample's subset: CD45RO-CCR7+CD27+CD95- naive CD8+ T cells expressing CXCR3 (TNR3+). These receptors were collected from a human donor in good health. Some clones in this sample may be carry-over from other donors' samples.

V usage is TRBV20-1 and J usage is TRBJ2-1. This CDR3 region has 14 residues. Germline lookup yields CDR1 DFQATT and CDR2 SNEGSKA (reference sequence). The CDR3 protein is CSAHESWQYNEQFF.

The chain has TRBV28 and TRBJ2-2; with no DNA, the TCRdb D assignment of TRBD1 cannot be verified. Germline CDR1 and CDR2: MDHEN and SYDVKM. The CDR3 loop spans 14 amino acids. The CDR3 sequence: CASSLTGTAGELFF.

CDR3 sequence reads: CASSLPTGGGQYF. V is TRBV7-9 and J is TRBJ2-5; there is no DNA to check the TCRdb D call of TRBD1. The CDR3 is made up of 13 amino acids. In germline, CDR1 is SEHNR, CDR2 FQNEAQ (reference sequence).

V is TRBV11-2 and J is TRBJ2-7. The CDR3 sequence is 13 residues long. In germline, CDR1 is SGHAT, CDR2 FQNNGV. The CDR3 loop is CASSLEGWGEQYF.

The chain couples TRBV12-3 or TRBV12-4 to TRBJ2-7; absent DNA, TCRdb's TRBD2 call cannot be checked. The CDR3 has 13 amino acids. This CDR3 is CASSTVAAGEQYF.

The CDR3: CSARDQGSYTATEAFF. The chain uses TRBV20-1 and TRBJ1-1. The CDR3 totals 16 residues. The germline V gene has CDR1 DFQATT and CDR2 SNEGSKA (reference sequence).

The chain's CDR3 is CSLLGAGETQYF. The rearrangement uses TRBV29-1 and TRBJ2-5; TCRdb selects TRBD1, and the lack of DNA leaves this call unchecked. Germline V gene data show CDR1 as SQVTM and CDR2 as ANQGSEA. The CDR3 spans 12 residues.

The CDR3 reads CASRTGNTIYF. This chain links TRBV6-6 with TRBJ1-3. Germline V lookup: CDR1 MNHNY, CDR2 SVGAGI (reference sequence). The CDR3 contains 11 residues.

The rearrangement joins TRBV6-5 to TRBJ2-3; TCRdb's D call, TRBD2, is unchecked because there is no DNA. Germline V gives CDR1 MNHEY, CDR2 SVGAGI. The CDR3 is made up of 16 amino acids. The CDR3 sequence: CASSTIAGGRGDTQYF.

V and J are TRBV4-1 and TRBJ2-2; there is no DNA to check the TCRdb D call of TRBD2. The CDR3 is 16 residues long. Germline CDR1 reads MGHRA; CDR2 reads YSYEKL. The CDR3 loop is CASSEGRASTTGELFF.

This chain links TRBV3-1 with TRBJ2-2; TCRdb returns TRBD2, unconfirmable since there is no DNA. Germline assignment: CDR1 LGHDT and CDR2 YNNKEL (reference sequence). This CDR3 has 18 residues. The CDR3 sequence: CASSQDLSGRSLNGELFF.

The chain links TRBV28 to TRBJ2-2; TCRdb's D gene call, TRBD2, goes unchecked for lack of DNA. The CDR3 has 15 residues. In germline, CDR1 is MDHEN, CDR2 SYDVKM. The CDR3 sequence is CASSFSGLYTGELFF.

The genes are TRBV28 and TRBJ1-2. The CDR3 is made up of 15 amino acids. Per germline, CDR1 MDHEN and CDR2 SYDVKM. CDR3 sequence reads: CASSPRNWANYGYTF.

CDR3 residues: CSVLWWAFDEQYF. The rearrangement uses TRBV29-1 and TRBJ2-7; checking the TCRdb D call of TRBD2 is not possible without DNA. Germline V gene sequence: CDR1 SQVTM, CDR2 ANQGSEA. This CDR3 region has 13 residues.

V is TRBV7-9 and J is TRBJ2-5; TCRdb reports TRBD1, a call that lacks DNA to check it against. The CDR3 consists of 14 residues. Germline values: CDR1 SEHNR, CDR2 FQNEAQ (reference sequence). The chain's CDR3 is CASGDSRVQETQYF. Full variable domain (outside the CDR3, taken from reference TRBV7-9 and TRBJ2-5): DTGVSQNPRHKITKRGQNVTFRCDPISEHNRLYWYRQTLGQGPEFLTYFQNEAQLEKSRLLSDRFSAERPKGSFSTLEIQRTEQGDSAMYLCASGDSRVQETQYFGPGTRLLVL.

This chain joins TRBV6-6 and TRBJ2-3; TCRdb indicates TRBD1, and absent DNA this call remains unverified. CDR3 size: 16 residues. The germline CDR1 and CDR2 sequences are MNHNY and SVGAGI (reference sequence). The CDR3 spells CASSYPGTGRGDTQYF.

The CDR3 here is CASSVAGTGFTDTQYF. J is TRBJ2-3 and V is TRBV19; TCRdb outputs TRBD1, but without DNA this stays unchecked. Germline-derived CDR1 and CDR2 are LNHDA and SQIVND (reference sequence). The CDR3 has 16 amino acids.

This chain joins TRBV9 and TRBJ1-2. This CDR3 region has 15 residues. Germline V lookup: CDR1 SGDLS, CDR2 YYNGEE. CDR3 amino acids: CASSGPRGGNYGYTF.

CDR3 sequence: CSAADRGAVAQYF. V usage is TRBV20-1 and J usage is TRBJ2-5; there is no DNA to check the TCRdb D call of TRBD1. The CDR3 covers 13 residues. Germline V gene data show CDR1 as DFQATT and CDR2 as SNEGSKA (reference sequence).

J is TRBJ2-7 and V is TRBV5-1. CDR1 and CDR2 (germline): SGHRS, YFSETQ. The CDR3 consists of 13 residues. CDR3 amino acids: CASSLAFRNEQYF.

The gene calls are TRBV20-1 and TRBJ2-4; without DNA, the TCRdb call of TRBD1 cannot be checked. Germline CDR1 reads DFQATT; CDR2 reads SNEGSKA (reference sequence). The CDR3 length is 14 residues. The CDR3 reads CSASGGEAKNIQYF.

The chain links TRBV7-2 to TRBJ2-1. The germline V gene encodes CDR1 SGHTA and CDR2 FQGNSA. CDR3 length: 12 residues. CDR3 protein: CASSFSYNEQFF.

This chain connects TRBV3-1 to TRBJ1-4; the TRBD1 assignment by TCRdb is unverifiable without DNA. The CDR3 has 14 amino acids. CDR1 LGHDT and CDR2 YNNKEL come from the germline V gene (reference sequence). The CDR3: CASSLTGTPAQLFF. Full variable domain (remainder filled in from reference TRBV3-1 and TRBJ1-4): DTAVSQTPKYLVTQMGNDKSIKCEQNLGHDTMYWYKQDSKKFLKIMFSYNNKELIINETVPNRFSPKSPDKAHLNLHINSLELGDSAVYFCASSLTGTPAQLFFGSGTQLSVL.

V is TRBV3-1 and J is TRBJ2-1. The CDR3 runs 13 residues. Germline V CDR1 and CDR2: LGHDT, YNNKEL (reference sequence). CDR3 sequence reads: CASSQVWGNEQFF.

J is TRBJ2-2 and V is TRBV28. CDR3 length: 15 residues. The germline gives CDR1 MDHEN, CDR2 SYDVKM. The CDR3 spells CASSFGESNTGELFF.

The chain uses TRBV6-2 or TRBV6-3 and TRBJ2-2; as DNA is missing, the TRBD1 call by TCRdb cannot be tested. This CDR3 contains 15 residues. Germline CDR1 reads MNHEY; CDR2 reads SVGEGT. The CDR3: CASRPVEVDTGELFF.

This sequence joins TRBV15 and TRBJ2-2. This CDR3 contains 12 residues. The V gene's germline CDR1 is LNHNV and CDR2 YYDKDF (reference sequence). CDR3: CATRFPTGELFF.

The chain combines TRBV12-3 or TRBV12-4 with TRBJ1-1. CDR3 size: 13 residues. The chain's CDR3 is CASSLSAVTEAFF.

The V and J genes are TRBV19 and TRBJ2-7; as DNA is missing, the TRBD1 call by TCRdb cannot be tested. CDR3 length: 14 residues. The germline V gene has CDR1 LNHDA and CDR2 SQIVND (reference sequence). The chain's CDR3 is CASSTGTASYEQYF.

This chain links TRBV19 with TRBJ2-1; the D call from TCRdb, TRBD1, cannot be confirmed without DNA. Germline CDR1 LNHDA, CDR2 SQIVND (reference sequence). The CDR3 totals 14 residues. CDR3 residues: CASSIGWGGDEQFF.

This rearrangement joins TRBV4-2 to TRBJ2-7; TCRdb lists TRBD1, though no DNA is available to test this call. Germline CDR1 and CDR2: LGHNA and YNFKEQ. The CDR3 covers 13 residues. The CDR3 spells CASSLGNTREQYF.